These 5 T cell receptor beta chains were all obtained from the same sample, sequenced in a study of blood T cell repertoires in COVID-19. Repertoires were generated with immunoSEQ multiplex PCR, while TCRdb's copy carries only in-frame clones and drops some. Of under 400,000 clones listed, 88% are singletons. The specimen sequenced was PBMCs or T cells enriched from blood (not recorded which). The source is a woman aged 25 to 39 who had been exposed to COVID-19.

V gene TRBV12-5 combines with J gene TRBJ2-5, with a tentative D call TRBD2 (5 bases). Trimming stripped 2 bases from V and 4 bases from J, with 11 bases between. This CDR3 contains 14 residues. Germline assignment: CDR1 LGHNT and CDR2 FRNRAP. The CDR3 nucleotides read TGTGCTAGTGGTTTGCAGCTTGGAGGAGAGACCCAGTACTTC. Encoded protein: CASGLQLGGETQYF.

This clone was recorded a few times. The rearrangement joins TRBV7-3 to TRBJ1-3, with D possibly being TRBD1 (6 bases). Germline CDR1 and CDR2: SGHTA and FQGTGA. This CDR3 contains 15 residues. V was trimmed by 6 bases and J by 4 bases, leaving 16 bases between them. CDR3 protein: CASSHYQGPGNTIYF. The CDR3 bases are TGTGCCAGCAGTCATTATCAGGGGCCCGGAAACACCATATATTTT. The complete variable domain, with remaining parts taken from reference TRBV7-3 and TRBJ1-3, reads GAGVSQTPSNKVTEKGKYVELRCDPISGHTALYWYRQSLGQGPEFLIYFQGTGAADDSGLPNDRFFAVRPEGSVSTLKIQRTERGDSAVYLCASSHYQGPGNTIYFGEGSWLTVV.

Only a few counts were recorded for this clone. V is TRBV7-2 and J is TRBJ2-7; TRBD2 aligns across 8 bases. Germline V gives CDR1 SGHTA, CDR2 FQGNSA. With 1 base clipped from V and 0 bases from J, the junction kept 5 bases outside the gene matches. This CDR3 has 16 residues. This chain's CDR3 is CASSLVSGTDSYEQYF. DNA of the CDR3: TGTGCCAGCAGCTTAGTTAGCGGGACCGACTCCTACGAGCAGTACTTC.

This clone occurred a few times. The chain uses TRBV7-3 and TRBJ2-7; D may be TRBD2 (5 bases). The V end was cut by 1 base, the J end by 2 bases, with 9 bases between. The CDR3 spans 14 residues. Germline loops: CDR1 SGHTA, CDR2 FQGTGA. This chain's CDR3 is CASSLSSAAYEQYF. CDR3 DNA: TGTGCCAGCAGCTTAAGTAGCGCCGCCTACGAGCAGTACTTC.

The V and J genes are TRBV7-2 and TRBJ1-4; no reliable D call. Deletions cut 1 base from V and 16 bases from J, with 13 bases between. Germline lookup yields CDR1 SGHTA and CDR2 FQGNSA. The CDR3 length is 12 residues. As DNA, the CDR3 is TGTGCCAGCAGCTTAGGGTCAGGCCCAGCGTTTTTT. This sequence encodes CASSLGSGPAFF.